This T cell receptor (beta chain) was found in a study of CXCR3-negative and CXCR3-positive naive CD8 T cells (dated 2019 in TCRdb). A note on the overall study: In total, roughly 140 million TRB reads were obtained, which works out to roughly 1.5 +/- 0.3 million reads per library. Diversity and physicochemical repertoire analyses covered eleven to twelve donors pooled from two independent experiments. The TRBV-TRBJ cluster analysis covered naive subsets from 5 donors and memory cells from 3 donors. Summary of the overall study and its limitations: Within the same donor, TRBV-TRBJ usage looked similar between naive CXCR3-negative and CXCR3-positive cells, but memory cells had distinct patterns. Because CXCR3 expression was partially decreased after cryopreservation, freshly isolated PBMCs were used for most assays. Both naive subsets had comparably high repertoire diversity, while memory CD8+ T cells had much lower repertoire diversity. Surface CD5, linked to self-reactivity in mice, was comparable between naive subsets; TCR interaction strength was therefore also inferred from TRB CDR3 physicochemical properties. TRB CDR3s from CXCR3-positive naive cells showed higher hydrophobicity (lower Kidera factor 4), lower energy, and higher strength and volume indices than CXCR3-negative naive cells.

Each CD8+ T cell subset was flow-sorted in triplicate, with roughly 310,000 cells per subset placed directly into RLT lysis buffer. To keep memory contaminants out, a stringent definition of naive CD8+ T cells was applied: CD45RO-CCR7+CD27+CD95-. Peripheral blood mononuclear cells were isolated from buffy coats using standard density gradient centrifugation. A FACSAria III was used to flow-sort naive CD8+ T cells into CXCR3-negative and CXCR3-positive populations. An RNeasy Mini Kit was used to extract total RNA from the sorted cells. Data came from a NextSeq 550. The Human TCR Profiling Kit (MiLaboratory) was used to make UMI-labeled 5' RACE TRB cDNA libraries. The full amount of extracted RNA was used for cDNA synthesis, and the full amount of resulting cDNA was used for PCR amplification. Libraries were prepared in parallel with an identical number of PCR cycles. Under the source paper's analysis protocol: About 52,000 +/- 9,100 unique UMI-labeled TRB cDNA molecules per library were extracted with MIGEC and MiXCR, with at least two reads per UMI required. An average of approximately 40,000 +/- 10,000 functional in-frame TRB CDR3 nucleotide clonotypes without stop codons was found per library. After each sample was downsampled to 5000 UMI-labeled TRB molecules, VDJtools was used to calculate diversity metrics such as normalized Shannon-Wiener and Chao1. Clonotype-size-weighted physicochemical properties of the central five CDR3 residues (interaction energy, strength, volume and Kidera factor 4) were computed in VDJtools. Based on TCRdb reprocessing of the reads, there is one entry per CDR3 protein sequence, and DNA is missing. The V and J calls come from TCRdb's annotation, not from the publication. The sample table records 100,000 or so distinct CDR3 sequences. 0.35% to 0.4% of the sample is held by the ten biggest clonotypes.

Details on this clonotype: Its binding antigen is unknown.

There are 14 amino acids in the CDR3, from cysteine to phenylalanine inclusive. The DNA is unrecorded. The germline V gene yields MNHEY for CDR1 and SVGAGI for CDR2. The sequenced sample was naive CXCR3+ CD8+ T cells from blood. This sample's cell subset or site label indicates: CD45RO-CCR7+CD27+CD95- naive CD8+ T cells expressing CXCR3 (TNR3+). The sequence was obtained from a human donor in good health. Some clones in this sample may be carry-over from other donors' samples. The chain was built from TRBV6-5 and TRBJ2-1; TCRdb indicates TRBD1, and absent DNA this call remains unverified. CDR3 sequence: CASNSQGASNEQFF.